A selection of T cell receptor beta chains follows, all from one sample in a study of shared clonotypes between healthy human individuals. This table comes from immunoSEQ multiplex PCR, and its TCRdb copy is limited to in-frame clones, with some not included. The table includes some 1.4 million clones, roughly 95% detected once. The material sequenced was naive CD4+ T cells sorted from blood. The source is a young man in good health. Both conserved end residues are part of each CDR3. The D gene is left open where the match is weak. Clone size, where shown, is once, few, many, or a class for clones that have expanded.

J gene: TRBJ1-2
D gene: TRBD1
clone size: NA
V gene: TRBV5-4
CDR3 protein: CASKTGGGGYTF
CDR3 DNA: TGTGCCAGCAAAACAGGGGGGGGTGGCTACACCTTC

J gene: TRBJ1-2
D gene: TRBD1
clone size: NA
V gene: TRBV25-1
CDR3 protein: CASREQGPYGYTF
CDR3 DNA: TGTGCCAGCAGGGAACAGGGGCCCTATGGCTACACCTTC

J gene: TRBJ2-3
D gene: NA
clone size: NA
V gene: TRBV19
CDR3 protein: CVPSKRDYTQYF
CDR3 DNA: TGTGTCCCCTCGAAAAGGGATTATACGCAGTATTTT

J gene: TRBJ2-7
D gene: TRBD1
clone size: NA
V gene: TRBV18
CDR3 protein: CASSAGTGLYEQYF
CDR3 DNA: TGTGCCAGCTCAGCCGGGACAGGTCTCTACGAGCAGTACTTC

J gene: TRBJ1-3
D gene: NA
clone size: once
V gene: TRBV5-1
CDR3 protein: CASSLDRLSGNTIYF
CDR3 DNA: TGCGCCAGCAGCCTGGACAGACTCTCTGGAAACACCATATATTTT

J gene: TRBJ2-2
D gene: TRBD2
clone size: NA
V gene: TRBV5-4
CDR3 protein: CASSLWGTNKNTGELFF
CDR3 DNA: TGTGCCAGCAGCCTTTGGGGGACTAACAAGAACACCGGGGAGCTGTTTTTT

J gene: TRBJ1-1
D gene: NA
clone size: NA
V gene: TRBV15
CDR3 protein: CATSPRPTEAFF
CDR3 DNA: TGTGCCACCAGCCCCCGCCCCACTGAAGCTTTCTTT

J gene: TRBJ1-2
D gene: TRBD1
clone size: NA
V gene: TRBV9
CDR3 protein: CASSESMDRNYGYTF
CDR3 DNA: TGTGCCAGCAGCGAGAGTATGGACAGGAACTATGGCTACACCTTC

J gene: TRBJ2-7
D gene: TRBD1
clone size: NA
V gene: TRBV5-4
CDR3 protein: CASRRDRGLEQYF
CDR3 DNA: TGTGCCAGCAGGCGGGACAGGGGTCTCGAGCAGTACTTC

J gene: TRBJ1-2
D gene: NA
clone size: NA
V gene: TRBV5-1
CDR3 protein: CASSSISADYGYTF
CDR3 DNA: TGCGCCAGCAGCTCAATCTCCGCAGACTATGGCTACACCTTC

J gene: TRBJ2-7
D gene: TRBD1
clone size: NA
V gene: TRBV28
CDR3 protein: CASSPHPGTGAFKQYF
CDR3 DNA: TGTGCCAGCAGCCCTCACCCCGGGACAGGCGCCTTTAAGCAGTACTTC

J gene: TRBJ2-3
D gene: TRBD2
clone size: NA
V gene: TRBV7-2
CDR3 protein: CASSLLRLALDTQYF
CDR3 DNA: TGTGCCAGCAGCCTACTTAGACTAGCGCTAGATACGCAGTATTTT

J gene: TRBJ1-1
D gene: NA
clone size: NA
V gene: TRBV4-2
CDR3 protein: CASSQDRRGTEAFF
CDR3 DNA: TGTGCCAGCAGCCAAGATCGTAGGGGCACTGAAGCTTTCTTT

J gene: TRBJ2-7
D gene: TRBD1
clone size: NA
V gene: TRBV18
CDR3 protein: CASSPGGQGYEQYF
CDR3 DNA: TGTGCCAGCTCACCTGGGGGACAGGGGTACGAGCAGTACTTC

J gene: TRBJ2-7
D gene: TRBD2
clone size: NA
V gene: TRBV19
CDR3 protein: CASSTRLAPTYEQYF
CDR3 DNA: TGTGCCAGTAGTACAAGACTAGCGCCAACCTACGAGCAGTACTTC

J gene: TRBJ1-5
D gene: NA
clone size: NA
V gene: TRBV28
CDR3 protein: CASSLVQDNRPQHF
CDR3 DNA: TGTGCCAGCAGTTTGGTACAGGATAACCGGCCCCAGCATTTT

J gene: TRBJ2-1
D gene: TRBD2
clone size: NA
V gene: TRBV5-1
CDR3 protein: CASSVRLAGGPREQFF
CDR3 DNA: TGCGCCAGCAGCGTACGACTAGCGGGAGGGCCCAGAGAGCAGTTCTTC

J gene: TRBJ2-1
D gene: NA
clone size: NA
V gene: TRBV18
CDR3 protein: CASSVVSSSYNEQFF
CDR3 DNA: TGTGCCAGCTCAGTGGTTAGTAGCTCCTACAATGAGCAGTTCTTC

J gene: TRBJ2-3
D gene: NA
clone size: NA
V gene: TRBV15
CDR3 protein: CAVHRERGSTDTQYF
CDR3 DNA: TGTGCCGTACACAGGGAAAGGGGTAGCACAGATACGCAGTATTTT

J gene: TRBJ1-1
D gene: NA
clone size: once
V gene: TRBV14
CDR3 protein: CASSPGLPGRYTEAFF
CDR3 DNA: TGTGCCAGCAGCCCGGGACTTCCCGGGAGGTACACTGAAGCTTTCTTT

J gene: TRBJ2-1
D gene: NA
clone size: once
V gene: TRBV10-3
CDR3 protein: CAISERTRHNEQFF
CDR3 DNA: TGTGCCATCAGTGAGAGGACTCGTCACAATGAGCAGTTCTTC

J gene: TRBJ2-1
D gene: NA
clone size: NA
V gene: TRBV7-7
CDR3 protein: CASSSPPPGSNEQFF
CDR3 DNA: TGTGCCAGCAGCTCCCCTCCCCCCGGGAGCAATGAGCAGTTCTTC

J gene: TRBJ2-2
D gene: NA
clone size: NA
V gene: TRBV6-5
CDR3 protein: CASSYVGYNTGELFF
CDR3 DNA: TGTGCCAGCAGTTACGTGGGTTATAACACCGGGGAGCTGTTTTTT

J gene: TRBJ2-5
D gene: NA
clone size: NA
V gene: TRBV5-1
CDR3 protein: CASSLGGGGETQYF
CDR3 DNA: TGCGCCAGCAGCTTGGGGGGCGGTGGAGAGACCCAGTACTTC

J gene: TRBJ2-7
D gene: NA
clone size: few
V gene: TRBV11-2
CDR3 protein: CASSLQGYEQYF
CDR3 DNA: TGTGCCAGCAGCTTACAGGGCTACGAGCAGTACTTC

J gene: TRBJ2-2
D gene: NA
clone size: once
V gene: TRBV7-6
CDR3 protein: CASSLTEYGELFF
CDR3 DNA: TGTGCCAGCAGCTTAACCGAGTACGGGGAGCTGTTTTTT

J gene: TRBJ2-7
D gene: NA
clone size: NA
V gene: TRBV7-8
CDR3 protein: CASSLVRTLTYEQYF
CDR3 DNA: TGTGCCAGCAGCTTAGTTAGGACACTGACCTACGAGCAGTACTTC

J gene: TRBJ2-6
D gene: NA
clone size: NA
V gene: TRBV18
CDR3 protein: CASSSLWGSGANVLTF
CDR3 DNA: TGTGCCAGCTCAAGTCTCTGGGGCTCTGGGGCCAACGTCCTGACTTTC

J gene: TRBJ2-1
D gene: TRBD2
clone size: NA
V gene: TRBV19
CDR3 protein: CASRSGSPYNEQFF
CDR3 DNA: TGTGCCAGTCGTAGCGGGAGTCCCTACAATGAGCAGTTCTTC

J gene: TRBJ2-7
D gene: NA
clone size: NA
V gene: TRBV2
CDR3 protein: CASSGWRDSNVQYF
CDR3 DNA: TGTGCCAGCAGTGGTTGGCGGGACTCAAACGTGCAGTACTTC

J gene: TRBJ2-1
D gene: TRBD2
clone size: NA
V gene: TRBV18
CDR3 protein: CASSPQTSGGTYNEQFF
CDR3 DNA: TGTGCCAGCTCTCCCCAGACTAGCGGGGGAACCTACAATGAGCAGTTCTTC

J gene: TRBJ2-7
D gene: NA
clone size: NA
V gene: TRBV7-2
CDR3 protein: CASSKGTYEQYF
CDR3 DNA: TGTGCCAGCAGCAAGGGGACCTACGAGCAGTACTTC

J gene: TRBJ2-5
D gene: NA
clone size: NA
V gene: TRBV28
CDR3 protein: CASSSTGKTQYF
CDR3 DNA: TGTGCCAGCAGTTCTACTGGGAAGACCCAGTACTTC

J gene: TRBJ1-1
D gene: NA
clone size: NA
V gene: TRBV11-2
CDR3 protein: CASSYRASSDTEAFF
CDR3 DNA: TGTGCCAGCAGCTACAGGGCTTCGTCGGACACTGAAGCTTTCTTT

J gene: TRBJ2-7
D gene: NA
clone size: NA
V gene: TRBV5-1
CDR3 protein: CASSLGGGSFSYEQYF
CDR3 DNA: TGCGCCAGCAGCTTGGGTGGGGGGTCTTTCTCCTACGAGCAGTACTTC

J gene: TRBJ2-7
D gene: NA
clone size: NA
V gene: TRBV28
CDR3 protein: CASSLGQHFYEQYF
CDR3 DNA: TGTGCCAGCAGTTTAGGTCAGCACTTCTACGAGCAGTACTTC

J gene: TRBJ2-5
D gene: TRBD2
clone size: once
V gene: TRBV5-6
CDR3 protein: CASSRRASGNQETQYF
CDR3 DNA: TGTGCCAGCAGCCGCAGAGCTAGCGGAAACCAAGAGACCCAGTACTTC

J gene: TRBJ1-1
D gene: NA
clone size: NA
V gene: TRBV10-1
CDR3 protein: CASSEHPPGLRRGGNTEAFF
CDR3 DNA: TGCGCCAGCAGTGAGCACCCTCCAGGGCTAAGAAGAGGGGGGAACACTGAAGCTTTCTTT

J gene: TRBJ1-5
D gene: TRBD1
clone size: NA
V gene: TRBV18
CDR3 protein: CASSRDQTRGRGNQPQHF
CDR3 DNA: TGTGCCAGCTCACGGGACCAGACCAGGGGGCGGGGGAATCAGCCCCAGCATTTT

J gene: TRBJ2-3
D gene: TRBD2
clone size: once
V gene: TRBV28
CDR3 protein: CASSLVPAGAPDTQYF
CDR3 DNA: TGTGCCAGCAGTTTAGTTCCAGCGGGAGCACCAGATACGCAGTATTTT

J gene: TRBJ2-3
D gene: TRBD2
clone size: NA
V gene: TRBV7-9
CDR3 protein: CASSRAGLADPDTQYF
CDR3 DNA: TGTGCCAGCAGCCGAGCGGGACTAGCGGATCCAGATACGCAGTATTTT

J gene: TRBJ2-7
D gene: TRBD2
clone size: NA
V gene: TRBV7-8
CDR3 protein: CASSLSGTLYEQYF
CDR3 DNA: TGTGCCAGCAGCCTTAGCGGGACCCTTTACGAGCAGTACTTC

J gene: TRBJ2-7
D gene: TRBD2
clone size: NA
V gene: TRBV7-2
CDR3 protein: CASAGTSESYEQYF
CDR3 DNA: TGTGCCAGCGCCGGGACTAGCGAATCCTACGAGCAGTACTTC

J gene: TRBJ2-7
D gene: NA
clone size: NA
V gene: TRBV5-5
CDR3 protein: CASSLPFSYEQYF
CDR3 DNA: TGTGCCAGCAGCTTGCCCTTCTCCTACGAGCAGTACTTC

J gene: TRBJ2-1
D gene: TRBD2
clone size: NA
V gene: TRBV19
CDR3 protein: CASRIPGLADEQFF
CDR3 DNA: TGTGCCAGTAGGATTCCGGGACTAGCCGATGAGCAGTTCTTC

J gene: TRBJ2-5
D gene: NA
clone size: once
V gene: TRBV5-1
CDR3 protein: CASSARGDQETQYF
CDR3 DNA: TGCGCCAGCAGCGCCAGGGGAGATCAAGAGACCCAGTACTTC

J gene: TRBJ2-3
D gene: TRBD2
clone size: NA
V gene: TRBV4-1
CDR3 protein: CASSQVAGRSTDTQYF
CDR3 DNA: TGCGCCAGCAGCCAAGTAGCGGGAAGGAGCACAGATACGCAGTATTTT

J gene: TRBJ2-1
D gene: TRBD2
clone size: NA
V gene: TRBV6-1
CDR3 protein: CASNGLAGGFSEQFF
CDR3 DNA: TGTGCCAGCAACGGCCTGGCGGGAGGGTTCAGTGAGCAGTTCTTC

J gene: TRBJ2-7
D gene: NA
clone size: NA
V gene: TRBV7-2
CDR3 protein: CASSRDRVAYEQYF
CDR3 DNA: TGTGCCAGCAGTCGGGACCGGGTAGCATACGAGCAGTACTTC

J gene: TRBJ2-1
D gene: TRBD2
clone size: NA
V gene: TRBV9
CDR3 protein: CASSVGVSGRYGYEQFF
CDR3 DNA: TGTGCCAGCAGCGTAGGTGTTAGCGGGAGGTATGGTTATGAGCAGTTCTTC

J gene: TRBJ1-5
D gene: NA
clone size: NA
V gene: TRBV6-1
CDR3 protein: CASSEGPGDSPPQHF
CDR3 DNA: TGTGCCAGCAGTGAAGGACCAGGGGATAGTCCGCCCCAGCATTTT

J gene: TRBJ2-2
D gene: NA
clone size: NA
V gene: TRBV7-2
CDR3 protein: CASSLTGSNTGELFF
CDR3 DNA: TGTGCCAGCAGCTTAACCGGGTCGAACACCGGGGAGCTGTTTTTT

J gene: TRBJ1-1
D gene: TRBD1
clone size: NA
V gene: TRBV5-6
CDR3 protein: CASSAITGESTEAFF
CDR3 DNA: TGTGCCAGCAGCGCAATTACAGGGGAGAGCACTGAAGCTTTCTTT